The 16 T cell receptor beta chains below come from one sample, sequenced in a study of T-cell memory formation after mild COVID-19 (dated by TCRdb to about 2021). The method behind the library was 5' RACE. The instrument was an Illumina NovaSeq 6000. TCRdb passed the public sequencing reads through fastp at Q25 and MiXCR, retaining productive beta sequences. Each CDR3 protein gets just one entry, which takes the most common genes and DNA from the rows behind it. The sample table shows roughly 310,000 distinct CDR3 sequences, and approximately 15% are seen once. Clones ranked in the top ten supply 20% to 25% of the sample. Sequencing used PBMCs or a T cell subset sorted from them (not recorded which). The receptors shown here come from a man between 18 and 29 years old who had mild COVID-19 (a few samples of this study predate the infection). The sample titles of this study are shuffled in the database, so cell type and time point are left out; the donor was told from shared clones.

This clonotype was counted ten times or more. The CDR3 bases are TGTGCCACCGGGACACGAGCGAACACCGGGGAGCTGTTTTTT. Amino acids: CATGTRANTGELFF. The rearrangement links TRBV24-1 to TRBJ2-2; possibly TRBD1 for D (6 bases). In germline, CDR1 is KGHDR, CDR2 SFDVKD. Trimming took 9 bases from V and 0 from J, leaving 10 bases between them. The CDR3 consists of 14 residues.

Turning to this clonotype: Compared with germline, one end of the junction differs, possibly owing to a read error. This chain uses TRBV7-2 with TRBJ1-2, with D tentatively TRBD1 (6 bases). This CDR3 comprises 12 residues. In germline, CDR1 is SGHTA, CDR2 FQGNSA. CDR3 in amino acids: CASSRGQQRVIF. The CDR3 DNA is TGTGCCAGCAGCCGCGGACAGCAAAGGGTAATATTC.

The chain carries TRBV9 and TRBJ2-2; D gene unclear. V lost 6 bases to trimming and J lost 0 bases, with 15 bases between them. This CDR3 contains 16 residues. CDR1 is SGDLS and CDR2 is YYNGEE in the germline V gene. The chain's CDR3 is CASTQAHYANTGELFF. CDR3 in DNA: TGTGCCAGCACCCAAGCCCATTACGCGAACACCGGGGAGCTGTTTTTT.

The CDR3: CASSHFSGQSETQYF. As DNA, the CDR3 is TGCGCCAGCAGCCACTTTAGCGGACAGTCGGAGACCCAGTACTTC. The chain combines TRBV5-1 with TRBJ2-5; D tentatively reads TRBD1 or TRBD2 (6 bases each). This CDR3 is 15 amino acids long. Per germline, CDR1 SGHRS and CDR2 YFSETQ. Trimming took 4 bases from V and 5 from J, leaving 18 bases between them.

Written as DNA, the CDR3 is TGTGCCAGCAGTTACACAGGGTCTATGAACACTGAAGCTTTCTTT. Its protein product is CASSYTGSMNTEAFF. The gene calls are TRBV6-5 and TRBJ1-1; possible D gene TRBD1, 6 bases. Germline values: CDR1 MNHEY, CDR2 SVGAGI. The CDR3 covers 15 residues. V shed 2 bases and J shed 0 bases, with 10 bases lying between them.

The CDR3 DNA reads as TGCAGTGCTAGAGATGGGACAGCCCAAGAGACCCAGTACTTC. Its protein product is CSARDGTAQETQYF. V usage is TRBV20-1 and J usage is TRBJ2-5; TRBD1 agrees at 7 bases. The CDR3 consists of 14 residues. The V gene end was trimmed by 0 bases and the J gene end by 1 base; junction bases not matched to a gene: 2. Per germline, CDR1 DFQATT and CDR2 SNEGSKA (reference sequence).

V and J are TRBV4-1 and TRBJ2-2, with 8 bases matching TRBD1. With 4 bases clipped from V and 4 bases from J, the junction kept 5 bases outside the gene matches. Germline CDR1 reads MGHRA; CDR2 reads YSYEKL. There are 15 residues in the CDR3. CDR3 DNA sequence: TGCGCCAGCAGCCCAGGACAGGGTGCCACCGGGGAGCTGTTTTTT. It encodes CASSPGQGATGELFF.

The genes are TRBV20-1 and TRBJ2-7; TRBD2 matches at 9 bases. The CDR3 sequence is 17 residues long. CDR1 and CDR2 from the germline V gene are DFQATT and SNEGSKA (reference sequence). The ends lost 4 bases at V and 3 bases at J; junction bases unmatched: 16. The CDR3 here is CSATPDLAGASFYEQYF. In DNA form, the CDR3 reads TGCAGTGCTACCCCTGATTTAGCGGGGGCGTCGTTCTACGAGCAGTACTTC.

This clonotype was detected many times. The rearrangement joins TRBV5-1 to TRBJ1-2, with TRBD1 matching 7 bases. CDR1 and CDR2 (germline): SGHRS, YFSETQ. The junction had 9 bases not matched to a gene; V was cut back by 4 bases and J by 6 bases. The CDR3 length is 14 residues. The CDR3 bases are TGCGCCAGCAGCCTCGAGGGGGCTGGGGATGGCTACACCTTC. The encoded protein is CASSLEGAGDGYTF.

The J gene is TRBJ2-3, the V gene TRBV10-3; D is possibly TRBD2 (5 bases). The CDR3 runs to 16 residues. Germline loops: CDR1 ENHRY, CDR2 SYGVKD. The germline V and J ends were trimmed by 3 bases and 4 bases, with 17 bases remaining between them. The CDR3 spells CAISDGQSGFADTQYF. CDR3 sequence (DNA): TGTGCCATCAGTGATGGCCAGTCGGGGTTTGCAGATACGCAGTATTTT.

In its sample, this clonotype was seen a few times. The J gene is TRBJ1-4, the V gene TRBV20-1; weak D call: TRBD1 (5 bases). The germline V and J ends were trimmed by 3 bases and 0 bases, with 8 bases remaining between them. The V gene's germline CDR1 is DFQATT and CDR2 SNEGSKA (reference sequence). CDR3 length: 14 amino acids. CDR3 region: CSARLGATNEKLFF. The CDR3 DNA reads TGCAGTGCTAGGTTGGGGGCAACTAATGAAAAACTGTTTTTT.

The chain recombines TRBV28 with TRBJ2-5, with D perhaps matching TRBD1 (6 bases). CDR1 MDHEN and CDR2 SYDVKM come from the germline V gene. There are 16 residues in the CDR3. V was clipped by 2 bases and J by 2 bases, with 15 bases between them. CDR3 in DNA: TGTGCCAGCAGTTTAATTCCGGGGACACTTCAAGAGACCCAGTACTTC. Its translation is CASSLIPGTLQETQYF.

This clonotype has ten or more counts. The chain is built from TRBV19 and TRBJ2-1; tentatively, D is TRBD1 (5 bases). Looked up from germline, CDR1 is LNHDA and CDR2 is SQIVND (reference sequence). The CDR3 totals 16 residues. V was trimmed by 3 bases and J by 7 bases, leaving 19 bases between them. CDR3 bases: TGTGCCAGTAGTATGGTAGGGGATCCCAATACGAATGAGCAGTTCTTC. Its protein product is CASSMVGDPNTNEQFF.

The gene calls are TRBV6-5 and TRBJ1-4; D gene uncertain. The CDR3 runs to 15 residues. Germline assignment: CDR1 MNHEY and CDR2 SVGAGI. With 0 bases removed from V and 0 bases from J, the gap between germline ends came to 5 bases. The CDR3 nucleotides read TGTGCCAGCAGTTACTCAGGCCCAACTAATGAAAAACTGTTTTTT. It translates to CASSYSGPTNEKLFF.

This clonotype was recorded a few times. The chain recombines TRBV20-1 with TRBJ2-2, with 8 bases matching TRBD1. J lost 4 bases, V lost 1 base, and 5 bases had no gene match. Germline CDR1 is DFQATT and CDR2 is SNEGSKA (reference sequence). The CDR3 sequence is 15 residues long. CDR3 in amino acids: CSARGTGGGTGELFF. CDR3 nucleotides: TGCAGTGCTAGAGGAACAGGGGGAGGCACCGGGGAGCTGTTTTTT.

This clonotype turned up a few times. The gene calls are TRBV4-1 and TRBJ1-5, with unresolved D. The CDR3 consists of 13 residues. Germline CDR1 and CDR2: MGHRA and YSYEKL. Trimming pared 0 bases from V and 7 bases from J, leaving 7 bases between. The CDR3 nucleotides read TGCGCCAGCAGCCAAGAGAGTTGGCAGCCCCAGCATTTT. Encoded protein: CASSQESWQPQHF.